Sequencing of this T cell receptor beta chain was carried out in a study of blood T cell repertoires in COVID-19. The overall study: COVID-19 samples, acute and convalescent, were from the United States, Italy and Spain. Nucleic acid was either cDNA or gDNA, and it came from T cells, B-cell-depleted T cells, or PBMCs.

Clones were read by immunoSEQ multiplex PCR, and TCRdb kept only the in-frame ones, dropping some. This table holds fewer than 70,000 clones, around 83% found once. The CDR3 runs to 15 residues. Germline V gene data show CDR1 as SGHRS and CDR2 as YFSETQ. Trimming shortened V by 0 bases and J by 0 bases, and 9 bases separated the two germline ends. The chain has TRBV5-1 and TRBJ1-1, with D possibly being TRBD1 (6 bases). The sequenced sample consisted of peripheral blood. This TCR was sampled from a woman aged 60-75 years with acute or convalescent COVID-19. The CDR3 region is CASSLVQGMNTEAFF. The CDR3 DNA follows: TGCGCCAGCAGCTTGGTTCAGGGGATGAACACTGAAGCTTTCTTT.